The 16 T cell receptor beta chains presented below share a single source sample, sequenced in a study of T cells in localized non-small cell lung cancer. The method was immunoSEQ multiplex PCR; TCRdb's version includes in-frame clones alone and lacks a portion of them. The sample comprises about 24,000 clones, roughly 88% of which are singletons, and roughly 9.9% rests with the top ten. The specimen comprised peripheral blood mononuclear cells, sampled before any cancer treatment. Source of these receptors: a woman aged 35-70 years with stage III lung adenocarcinoma.

The CDR3 DNA follows: TGTGCCAGCAGCTTAAGGATTGAAACTAACTATGGCTACACCTTC. The encoded protein is CASSLRIETNYGYTF. V is TRBV7-2 and J is TRBJ1-2; unclear D gene. CDR3 length: 15 amino acids. Trimming pared 2 bases from V and 0 bases from J, leaving 10 bases between. The V gene's germline CDR1 is SGHTA and CDR2 FQGNSA.

The chain has TRBV19 and TRBJ1-5, with TRBD1 matching over 9 bases. V shed 4 bases and J 4 bases; nucleotides not matched to a gene: 2. CDR1 LNHDA and CDR2 SQIVND come from the germline V gene (reference sequence). The CDR3 covers 14 residues. CDR3 nucleotides: TGTGCCAGTAGTACAGGGACAGGGAATCAGCCCCAGCATTTT. Protein sequence: CASSTGTGNQPQHF.

This chain uses TRBV18 with TRBJ1-1; maybe TRBD1 (5 bases). Germline lookup yields CDR1 KGHSH and CDR2 LQKENI. This CDR3 has 16 amino acids. V was pared by 3 bases and J by 2 bases, with 16 bases between. The CDR3 DNA sequence: TGTGCCAGCTCACCTCCGAGGGGAGGGGATAACACTGAAGCTTTCTTT. Protein: CASSPPRGGDNTEAFF.

This clone has a single count. V usage is TRBV21-1 and J usage is TRBJ1-2. TRBV21-1 is a pseudogene locus. This CDR3 comprises 15 residues. CDR3 amino acids: CASSNQRAGRNGYTF. The DNA of the CDR3 is TGTGCCAGCAGCAACCAAAGGGCGGGAAGGAATGGCTACACCTTC.

CDR3: CASSLAWFPGSDTEAFF. The CDR3, as DNA: TGTGCCAGCAGCTTAGCTTGGTTTCCAGGATCAGACACTGAAGCTTTCTTT. This chain uses TRBV7-8 with TRBJ1-1, with D uncertain. V lost 0 bases to trimming and J lost 3 bases, with 17 bases between them. Looked up from germline, CDR1 is SGHVS and CDR2 is FQNEAQ. The CDR3 runs 17 residues.

The chain combines TRBV5-6 with TRBJ1-1; 7 bases fit TRBD1. CDR3 length equals 16 residues. Germline lookup yields CDR1 SGHDT and CDR2 YYEEEE. Germline trimming cut 4 bases from V and 5 bases from J; bases unmatched to any gene: 14. For the CDR3, the DNA is TGTGCCAGCAGCGTATTAGGGGCAGGGGGTAAAACTGAAGCTTTCTTT. Protein product: CASSVLGAGGKTEAFF.

This clone appeared once. The chain carries TRBV4-1 and TRBJ2-7; 14 positions agree with TRBD2. Germline CDR1 and CDR2: MGHRA and YSYEKL. With V trimmed by 4 bases and J by 3 bases, 5 bases remained unmatched. This CDR3 contains 16 residues. CDR3 amino acids: CASSPRGTSGGYEQYF. The CDR3 DNA is TGCGCCAGCAGCCCCAGAGGGACTAGCGGGGGCTACGAGCAGTACTTC.

The chain has TRBV29-1 and TRBJ2-5; 10 positions agree with TRBD1. In germline, CDR1 is SQVTM, CDR2 ANQGSEA. J was trimmed by 5 bases and V by 6 bases; bases with no gene match: 6. This CDR3 region has 13 residues. CDR3 nucleotides: TGCAGCGTACGACAGGGGGCTGGGGAGACCCAGTACTTC. It is translated as CSVRQGAGETQYF.

The J gene is TRBJ2-7, the V gene TRBV11-3; D tentatively reads TRBD1 or TRBD2 (5 bases each). Germline V CDR1 and CDR2: SGHNT, YENEEA. V lost 3 bases, J lost 6 bases, and 12 bases lay in between. This CDR3 spans 13 amino acids. The DNA for the CDR3 is TGTGCCAGCAGCTTTCGGGGCTTTGGCGAGCAGTACTTC. Amino acids: CASSFRGFGEQYF.

V is TRBV5-8 and J is TRBJ2-5; D uncertain. V lost 1 base, J lost 5 bases, and 9 bases lay in between. The CDR3 length is 13 residues. Germline-derived CDR1 and CDR2 are SGHTS and YDEGEE. CDR3 sequence: CASSLWAGETQYF. CDR3 nucleotide sequence: TGTGCCAGCAGCTTGTGGGCAGGCGAGACCCAGTACTTC.

The V call is TRBV5-1, the J call TRBJ2-1; 7 bases are a match to TRBD1. CDR1 and CDR2 from the germline V gene are SGHRS and YFSETQ. Germline trimming cut 1 base from V and 7 bases from J; bases unmatched to any gene: 11. The CDR3 extends over 16 amino acids. In DNA form, the CDR3 reads TGCGCCAGCAGCTTGTTCGGGGAACAGGGGTGGAATGAGCAGTTCTTC. It yields the protein CASSLFGEQGWNEQFF.

This clone occurred a few times. CDR3 DNA sequence: TGTGCCAGCAGTCGAAAGAACCTACAAGAGACCCAGTACTTC. This sequence encodes CASSRKNLQETQYF. This chain uses TRBV28 with TRBJ2-5, with D uncertain. The V and J ends lost 5 bases and 2 bases respectively, with 12 bases between them. From germline, CDR1 is MDHEN and CDR2 SYDVKM. The CDR3 covers 14 residues.

The chain has TRBV11-2 and TRBJ2-2, with D unclear. V was cut by 5 bases and J by 7 bases, with 14 bases left in between. The CDR3 is 14 residues long. Germline V gene sequence: CDR1 SGHAT, CDR2 FQNNGV. The CDR3 region has the DNA TGTGCCAGCAGCCCACTAATGGGGATCGGGGAGCTGTTTTTT. This translates into CASSPLMGIGELFF.

This CDR3 reads CASSPLAGGLAGELFF. The DNA of the CDR3 is TGTGCCAGCAGCCCCTTAGCGGGAGGTCTGGCCGGGGAGCTGTTTTTT. The chain recombines TRBV9 with TRBJ2-2; 10 bases are a match to TRBD2. V shed 4 bases, J shed 6 bases, and the junction held 9 bases outside the gene matches. The CDR3 extends over 16 amino acids. Germline CDR1 is SGDLS and CDR2 is YYNGEE.

J is TRBJ2-3 and V is TRBV10-3, with a possible D match to TRBD1 (5 bases). The germline V gene has CDR1 ENHRY and CDR2 SYGVKD. This CDR3 is built from 13 residues. Trimming stripped 10 bases from V and 2 bases from J, with 13 bases between. CDR3 amino acids: CATAGHSTDTQYF. The CDR3 nucleotides read TGTGCCACCGCAGGGCATTCCACAGATACGCAGTATTTT.

The V call is TRBV6-5, the J call TRBJ2-7; tentatively, D is TRBD1 (5 bases). Trimming shortened V by 4 bases and J by 1 base, and 14 bases separated the two germline ends. The germline V gene encodes CDR1 MNHEY and CDR2 SVGAGI. The CDR3 is 15 residues long. This CDR3 reads CASSFAGDSSYEQYF. DNA of the CDR3: TGTGCCAGCAGTTTTGCCGGCGACAGTTCCTACGAGCAGTACTTC.